This TCR beta chain was retrieved from a study of CD4 T cells in relation to SARS-CoV-2 and coronaviruses. For the study at large: After about nine days of antigen culture, PBMC TCR beta CDR3s were sequenced.

V was trimmed by 6 bases and J by 9 bases, leaving 9 bases between them. Germline values: CDR1 MNHEY, CDR2 SVGAGI. This CDR3 has 11 amino acids. Details on this clone: Its specificity is not known.

Study findings and constraints: This crossreactivity analysis covered spike protein alone, no other viral proteins.

Unexposed donor CD4+ T cells date from about 2010-2019, before the COVID-19 pandemic. CD4+ T cells were isolated from the cells after 10 days of culture. Unexposed-donor CD4+ T cells were probed with SARS-CoV-2 S/N and four cold-coronavirus spikes, cells permitting. Data came from immunoSEQ multiplex PCR; TCRdb stores just in-frame clones and leaves some out. Seen here are some 21,000 clones, around 80% observed once, and the top ten hold about 17%. Input material: CD4+ T cells from PBMCs, cultured in vitro. The genes are TRBV6-5 and TRBJ2-1; D is uncertain. The source of this sequence is a human donor in good health. CDR3 bases: TGTGCCAGCAGGGTAGCAACTGAGCAGTTCTTC. Translation gives CASRVATEQFF.